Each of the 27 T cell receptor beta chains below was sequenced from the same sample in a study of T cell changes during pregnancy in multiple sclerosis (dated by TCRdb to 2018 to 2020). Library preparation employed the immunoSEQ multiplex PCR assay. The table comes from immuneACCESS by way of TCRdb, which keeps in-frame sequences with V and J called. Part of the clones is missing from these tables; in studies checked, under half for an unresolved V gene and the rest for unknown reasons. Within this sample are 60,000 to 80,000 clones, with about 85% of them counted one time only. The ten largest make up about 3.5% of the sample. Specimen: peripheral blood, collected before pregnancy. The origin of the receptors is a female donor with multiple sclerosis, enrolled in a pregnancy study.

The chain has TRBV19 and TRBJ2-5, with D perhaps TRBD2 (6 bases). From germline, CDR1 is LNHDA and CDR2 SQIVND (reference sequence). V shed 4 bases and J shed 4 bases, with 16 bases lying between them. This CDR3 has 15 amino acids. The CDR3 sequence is CASSNQGGGGETQYF. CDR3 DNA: TGTGCCAGTAGTAACCAGGGTGGGGGAGGAGAGACCCAGTACTTC. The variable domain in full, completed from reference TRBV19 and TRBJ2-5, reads DGGITQSPKYLFRKEGQNVTLSCEQNLNHDAMYWYRQDPGQGLRLIYYSQIVNDFQKGDIAEGYSVSREKKESFPLTVTSAQKNPTAFYLCASSNQGGGGETQYFGPGTRLLVL.

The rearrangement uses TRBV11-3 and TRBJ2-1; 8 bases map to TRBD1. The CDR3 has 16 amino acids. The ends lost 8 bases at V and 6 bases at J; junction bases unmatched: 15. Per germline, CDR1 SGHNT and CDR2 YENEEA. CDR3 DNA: TGTGCCAGCCGAAAAGGGTTGGGACAGGAACTCAATGAGCAGTTCTTC. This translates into CASRKGLGQELNEQFF.

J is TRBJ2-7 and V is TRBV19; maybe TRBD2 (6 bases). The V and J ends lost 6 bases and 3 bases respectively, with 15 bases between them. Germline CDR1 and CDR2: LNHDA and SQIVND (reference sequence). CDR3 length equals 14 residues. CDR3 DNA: TGTGCCAGTAGCGAGGGCGGGAAGGACTACGAGCAGTACTTC. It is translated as CASSEGGKDYEQYF.

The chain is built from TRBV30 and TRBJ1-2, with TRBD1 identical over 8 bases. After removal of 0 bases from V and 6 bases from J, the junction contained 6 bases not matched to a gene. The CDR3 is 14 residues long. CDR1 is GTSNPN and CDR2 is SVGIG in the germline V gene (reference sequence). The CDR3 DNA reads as TGTGCCTGGAGTGTAATCCAGGGGGCTGATGGCTACACCTTC. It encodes CAWSVIQGADGYTF.

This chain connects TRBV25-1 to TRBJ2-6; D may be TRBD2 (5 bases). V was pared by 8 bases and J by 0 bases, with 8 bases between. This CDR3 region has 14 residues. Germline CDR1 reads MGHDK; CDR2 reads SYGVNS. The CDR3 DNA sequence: TGTGCCAGCGCCGGACTCTCTGGGGCCAACGTCCTGACTTTC. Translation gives CASAGLSGANVLTF.

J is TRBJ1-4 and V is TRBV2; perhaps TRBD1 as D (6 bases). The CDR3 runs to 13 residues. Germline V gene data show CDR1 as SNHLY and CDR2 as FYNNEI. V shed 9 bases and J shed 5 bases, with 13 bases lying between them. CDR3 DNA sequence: TGTGCCAGTAATGGACAGCTAAATGAAAAACTGTTTTTT. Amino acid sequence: CASNGQLNEKLFF.

The chain's CDR3 is CASSEADRYEQYF. CDR3 nucleotide sequence: TGTGCCAGCAGTGAAGCGGACAGGTACGAGCAGTACTTC. V gene TRBV6-1 combines with J gene TRBJ2-7; 7 bases fit TRBD1. The germline V gene has CDR1 MNHNS and CDR2 SASEGT. Trimming cost V 0 bases and J 4 bases; bases outside gene matches: 0. The CDR3 loop spans 13 amino acids.

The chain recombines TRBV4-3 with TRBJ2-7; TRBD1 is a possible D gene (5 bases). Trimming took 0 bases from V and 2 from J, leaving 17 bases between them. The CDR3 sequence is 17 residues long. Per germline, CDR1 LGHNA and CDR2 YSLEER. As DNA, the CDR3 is TGCGCCAGCAGCCAAGATCGTATGACAGCAAAAACCTACGAGCAGTACTTC. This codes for CASSQDRMTAKTYEQYF.

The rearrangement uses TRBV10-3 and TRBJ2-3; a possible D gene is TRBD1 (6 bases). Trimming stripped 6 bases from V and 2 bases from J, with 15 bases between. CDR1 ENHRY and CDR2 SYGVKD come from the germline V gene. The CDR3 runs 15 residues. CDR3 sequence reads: CAISLGNRDTDTQYF. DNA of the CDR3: TGTGCCATCAGCCTCGGAAACAGGGACACAGATACGCAGTATTTT.

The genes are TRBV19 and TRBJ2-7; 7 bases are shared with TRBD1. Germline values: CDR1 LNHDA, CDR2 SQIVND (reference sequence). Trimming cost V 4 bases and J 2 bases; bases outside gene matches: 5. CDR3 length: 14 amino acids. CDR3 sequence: CASSRQGQTYEQYF. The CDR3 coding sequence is TGTGCCAGTAGTAGACAGGGACAGACCTACGAGCAGTACTTC. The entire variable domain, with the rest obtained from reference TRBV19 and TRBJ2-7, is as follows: DGGITQSPKYLFRKEGQNVTLSCEQNLNHDAMYWYRQDPGQGLRLIYYSQIVNDFQKGDIAEGYSVSREKKESFPLTVTSAQKNPTAFYLCASSRQGQTYEQYFGPGTRLTVT.

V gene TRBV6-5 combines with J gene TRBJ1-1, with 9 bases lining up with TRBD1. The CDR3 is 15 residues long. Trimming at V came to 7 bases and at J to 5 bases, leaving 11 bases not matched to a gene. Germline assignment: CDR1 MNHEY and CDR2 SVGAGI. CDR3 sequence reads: CASNRDRELGTEAFF. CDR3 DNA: TGTGCCAGCAACCGGGACAGGGAGTTAGGAACTGAAGCTTTCTTT.

The CDR3 coding sequence is TGTGCCAGCTCTCCGAGGTCAGGAGGCACTGAAGCTTTCTTT. Translating gives CASSPRSGGTEAFF. V is TRBV18 and J is TRBJ1-1; D call uncertain. CDR3 length equals 14 residues. Germline CDR1 KGHSH, CDR2 LQKENI. V lost 6 bases and J 4 bases, leaving 15 bases between the germline ends.

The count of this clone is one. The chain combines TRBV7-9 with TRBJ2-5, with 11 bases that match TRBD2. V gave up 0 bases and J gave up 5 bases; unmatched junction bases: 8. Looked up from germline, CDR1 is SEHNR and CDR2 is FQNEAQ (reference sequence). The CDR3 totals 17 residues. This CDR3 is CASSLASGGALGETQYF. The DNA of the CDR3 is TGTGCCAGCAGCTTAGCTAGCGGGGGGGCTCTCGGTGAGACCCAGTACTTC.

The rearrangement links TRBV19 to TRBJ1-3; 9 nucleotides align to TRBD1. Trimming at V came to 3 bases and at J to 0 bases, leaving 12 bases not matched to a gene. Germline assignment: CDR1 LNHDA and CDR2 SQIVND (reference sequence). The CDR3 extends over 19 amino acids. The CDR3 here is CASSIITQRTGDSGNTIYF. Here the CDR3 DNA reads TGTGCCAGTAGTATCATAACACAGAGGACAGGGGACTCTGGAAACACCATATATTTT.

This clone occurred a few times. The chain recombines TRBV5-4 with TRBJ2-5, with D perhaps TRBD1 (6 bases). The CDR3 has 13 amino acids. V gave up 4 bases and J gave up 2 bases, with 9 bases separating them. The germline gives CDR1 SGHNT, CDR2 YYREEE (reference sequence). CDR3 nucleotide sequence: TGTGCCAGCAGCCAGGACAGTCAAGAGACCCAGTACTTC. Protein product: CASSQDSQETQYF.

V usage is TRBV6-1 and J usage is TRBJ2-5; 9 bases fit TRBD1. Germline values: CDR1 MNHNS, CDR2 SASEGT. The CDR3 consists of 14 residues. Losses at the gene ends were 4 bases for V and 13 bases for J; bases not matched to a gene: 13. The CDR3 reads CASSVRDRDGGPYF. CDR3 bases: TGTGCCAGCAGTGTCCGGGACAGGGACGGTGGACCGTACTTC.

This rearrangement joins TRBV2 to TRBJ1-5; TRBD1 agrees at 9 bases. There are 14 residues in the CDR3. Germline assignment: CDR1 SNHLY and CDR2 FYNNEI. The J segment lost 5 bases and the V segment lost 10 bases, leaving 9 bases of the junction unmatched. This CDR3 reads CATTVGTGYQPQHF. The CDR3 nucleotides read TGTGCCACCACGGTGGGGACAGGGTATCAGCCCCAGCATTTT.

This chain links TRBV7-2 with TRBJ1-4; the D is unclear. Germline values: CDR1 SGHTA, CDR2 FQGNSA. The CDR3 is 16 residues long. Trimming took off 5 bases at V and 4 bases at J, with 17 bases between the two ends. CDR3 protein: CASSQDRQASNEKLFF. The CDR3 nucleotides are TGTGCCAGCAGCCAAGACCGCCAGGCGAGTAATGAAAAACTGTTTTTT. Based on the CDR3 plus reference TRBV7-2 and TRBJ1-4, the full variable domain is GAGVSQSPSNKVTEKGKDVELRCDPISGHTALYWYRQSLGQGLEFLIYFQGNSAPDKSGLPSDRFSAERTGGSVSTLTIQRTQQEDSAVYLCASSQDRQASNEKLFFGSGTQLSVL.

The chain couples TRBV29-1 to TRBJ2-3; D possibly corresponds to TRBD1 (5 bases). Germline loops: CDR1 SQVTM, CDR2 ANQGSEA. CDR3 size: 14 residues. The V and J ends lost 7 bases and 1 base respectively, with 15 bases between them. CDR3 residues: CSGKKVQGTDTQYF. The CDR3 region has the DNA TGCAGCGGAAAAAAAGTACAGGGCACAGATACGCAGTATTTT.

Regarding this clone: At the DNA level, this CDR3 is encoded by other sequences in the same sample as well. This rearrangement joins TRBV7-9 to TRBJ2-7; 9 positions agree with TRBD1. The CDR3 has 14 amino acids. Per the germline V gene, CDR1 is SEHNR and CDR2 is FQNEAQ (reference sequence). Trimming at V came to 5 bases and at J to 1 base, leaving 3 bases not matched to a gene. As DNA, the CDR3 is TGTGCCAGCAGCCCCGACAGGGGGTCCTACGAGCAGTACTTC. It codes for CASSPDRGSYEQYF.

The DNA for the CDR3 is TGCGCCAGCAGCATCGGACAGTCAATTGGAAACACCATATATTTT. Residues: CASSIGQSIGNTIYF. The chain links TRBV5-1 to TRBJ1-3, with a tentative D call TRBD1 (6 bases). The V end lost 4 bases, the J end lost 3 bases, and 14 bases lay between the germline ends. The CDR3 is made up of 15 amino acids. Germline V gene data show CDR1 as SGHRS and CDR2 as YFSETQ.

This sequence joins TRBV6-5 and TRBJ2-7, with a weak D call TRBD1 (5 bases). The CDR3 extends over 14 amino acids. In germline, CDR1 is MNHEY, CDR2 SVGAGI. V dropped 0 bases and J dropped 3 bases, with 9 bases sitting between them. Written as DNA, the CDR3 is TGTGCCAGCAGTTACTCGTGGGGCTTCTACGAGCAGTACTTC. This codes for CASSYSWGFYEQYF.

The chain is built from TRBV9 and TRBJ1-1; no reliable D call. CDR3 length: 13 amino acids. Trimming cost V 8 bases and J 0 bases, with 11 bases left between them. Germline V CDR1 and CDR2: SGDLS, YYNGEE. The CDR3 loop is CASAFNLNTEAFF. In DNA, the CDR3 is TGTGCCAGTGCGTTTAATCTGAACACTGAAGCTTTCTTT.

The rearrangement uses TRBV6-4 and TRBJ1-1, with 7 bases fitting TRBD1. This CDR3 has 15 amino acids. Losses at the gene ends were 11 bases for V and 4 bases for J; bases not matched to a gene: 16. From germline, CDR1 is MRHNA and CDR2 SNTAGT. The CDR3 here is CAGQIRWQGGTEAFF. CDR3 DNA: TGTGCCGGCCAAATCCGGTGGCAGGGGGGCACTGAAGCTTTCTTT.

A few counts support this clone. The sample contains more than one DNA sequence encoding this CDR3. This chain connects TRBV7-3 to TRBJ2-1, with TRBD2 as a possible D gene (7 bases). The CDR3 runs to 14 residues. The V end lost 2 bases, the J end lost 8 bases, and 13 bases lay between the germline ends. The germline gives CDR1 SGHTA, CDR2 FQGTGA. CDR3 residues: CASSLGRGGYEQFF. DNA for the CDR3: TGTGCCAGCAGCTTAGGCAGGGGAGGGTATGAGCAGTTCTTC. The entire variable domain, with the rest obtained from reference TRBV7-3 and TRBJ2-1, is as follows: GAGVSQTPSNKVTEKGKYVELRCDPISGHTALYWYRQSLGQGPEFLIYFQGTGAADDSGLPNDRFFAVRPEGSVSTLKIQRTERGDSAVYLCASSLGRGGYEQFFGPGTRLTVL.

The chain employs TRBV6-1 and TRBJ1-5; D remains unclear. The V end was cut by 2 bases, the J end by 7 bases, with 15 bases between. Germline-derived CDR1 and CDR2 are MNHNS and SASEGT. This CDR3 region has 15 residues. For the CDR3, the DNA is TGTGCCAGCAGTGAAAGGGCCGAATCGGGACAGCCCCAGCATTTT. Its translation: CASSERAESGQPQHF.

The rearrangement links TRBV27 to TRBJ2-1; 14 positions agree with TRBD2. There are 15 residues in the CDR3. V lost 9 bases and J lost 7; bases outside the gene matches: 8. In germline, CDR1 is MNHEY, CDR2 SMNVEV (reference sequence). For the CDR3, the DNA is TGTGCCAGTAGCCCGGGACTAGCGGGAGTAAATGAGCAGTTCTTC. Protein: CASSPGLAGVNEQFF.